This T cell receptor beta chain was captured by sequencing in a study of blood T cells in healthy people across ages. Study observations and caveats: Per-million-T-cell TCR beta diversity fell roughly linearly with age. Long-lived donors had more naive CD4+ cells and higher diversity than aged donors.

Concerning this clonotype: No antigen is known for it.

Germline loops: CDR1 SGHTA, CDR2 FQGNSA. The junction had 5 bases not matched to a gene; V was cut back by 1 base and J by 0 bases. The CDR3 length is 18 residues. It was with a sample-barcoded 5' primer and a J-beta primer mix that a second PCR of roughly 6 to 12 cycles was run. Tags on each cDNA molecule came from a template-switch adaptor with 12 random nucleotides. A minimum of 2.5 million CDR3-containing paired-end reads was obtained for each sample. One entry per CDR3 protein results from TCRdb running MiXCR on the 5' RACE reads. The sample includes 650,000 to 900,000 distinct CDR3 sequences, 62% of them seen just once.

Sequenced sample: blood. The rearrangement joins TRBV7-2 to TRBJ1-6; 8 bases are shared with TRBD1. This receptor was taken from a young man in good health. The CDR3 protein is CASSLGQQGGSYNSPLHF. CDR3 nucleotides: TGTGCCAGCAGCTTAGGCCAACAGGGGGGCTCCTATAATTCACCCCTCCACTTT.